One and the same sample provided the 20 T cell receptor beta chains below, sequenced in a study of blood T cell dynamics during melanoma immunotherapy (dated by TCRdb to 2018 to 2020). The library came from the immunoSEQ multiplex PCR assay. Entries here come from immuneACCESS through TCRdb and include only in-frame sequences with V and J called. Some clones fail to appear in such tables; in the studies checked, an unresolved V gene covers under half of the shortfall, and the cause of the remainder is unknown. This sample has some 14,000 clones in its table, and 80% to 95% of those were observed once. In total, the top ten clones hold around 0.99% of the sample. In light of the paper, this sample's time point label describes: week 3, after first cycle of checkpoint inhibitor. Sample: blood, taken from a patient treated with checkpoint blockade. These receptors all come from a human donor with melanoma.

The chain is built from TRBV27 and TRBJ1-1; no firm D call. Germline CDR1 is MNHEY and CDR2 is SMNVEV (reference sequence). This CDR3 spans 14 amino acids. Trimming cost V 5 bases and J 1 base, with 11 bases left between them. CDR3 in DNA: TGTGCCAGCAGTAACCCCTACACGAACACTGAAGCTTTCTTT. It specifies CASSNPYTNTEAFF.

The chain couples TRBV19 to TRBJ1-3; D remains unclear. The CDR3 is 13 residues long. Germline assignment: CDR1 LNHDA and CDR2 SQIVND (reference sequence). V gave up 3 bases and J gave up 3 bases, with 6 bases separating them. CDR3 sequence: CASSIGNGNTIYF. The CDR3 nucleotides are TGTGCCAGTAGTATCGGGAATGGAAACACCATATATTTT.

The V gene is TRBV6-6, the J gene TRBJ1-2; D not resolved. CDR1 and CDR2 from the germline V gene are MNHNY and SVGAGI (reference sequence). The CDR3 extends over 13 amino acids. V lost 2 bases, J lost 1 base, and 5 bases lay in between. CDR3 sequence: CASSYDLNYGYTF. The CDR3 DNA reads as TGTGCCAGCAGTTACGACCTTAACTATGGCTACACCTTC.

The rearrangement joins TRBV19 to TRBJ1-5; TRBD1 agrees at 9 bases. This CDR3 region has 17 residues. The germline V gene encodes CDR1 LNHDA and CDR2 SQIVND (reference sequence). The junction had 8 bases not matched to a gene; V was cut back by 5 bases and J by 0 bases. This CDR3 is CASSGGQGTHSNQPQHF. CDR3 DNA: TGTGCCAGTAGTGGGGGACAGGGTACACATAGCAATCAGCCCCAGCATTTT.

This clone was seen a single time. The chain uses TRBV4-1 and TRBJ1-6; 7 bases align to TRBD1. The germline CDR1 and CDR2 sequences are MGHRA and YSYEKL. This CDR3 has 19 amino acids. After removal of 0 bases from V and 4 bases from J, the junction contained 12 bases not matched to a gene. CDR3 residues: CASSQDGRGGPFYNSPLHF. The DNA of the CDR3 is TGCGCCAGCAGCCAAGACGGACGAGGGGGCCCGTTTTATAATTCACCCCTCCACTTT.

The V call is TRBV28, the J call TRBJ1-4; 10 positions match TRBD1. The CDR3 runs 14 residues. V trimming: 6 bases; J trimming: 8 bases; junction bases outside the gene matches: 6. Looked up from germline, CDR1 is MDHEN and CDR2 is SYDVKM. Here the CDR3 DNA reads TGTGCCAGCAGCCTAGACAGGGGGCGGGAAAAACTGTTTTTT. It codes for CASSLDRGREKLFF. The entire variable domain, with the rest obtained from reference TRBV28 and TRBJ1-4, is as follows: DVKVTQSSRYLVKRTGEKVFLECVQDMDHENMFWYRQDPGLGLRLIYFSYDVKMKEKGDIPEGYSVSREKKERFSLILESASTNQTSMYLCASSLDRGREKLFFGSGTQLSVL.

This clone was counted a single time. This sequence joins TRBV7-3 and TRBJ2-7, with unresolved D. Trimming pared 2 bases from V and 1 base from J, leaving 12 bases between. There are 15 residues in the CDR3. Germline V gives CDR1 SGHTA, CDR2 FQGTGA. The CDR3 loop reads CASSLGVGRSYEQYF. The CDR3 nucleotides are TGTGCCAGCAGCTTAGGGGTCGGACGGTCCTACGAGCAGTACTTC.

This clone has only one observation. This chain links TRBV5-1 with TRBJ2-3; D unclear. CDR1 is SGHRS and CDR2 is YFSETQ in the germline V gene. V shed 4 bases and J shed 0 bases, with 12 bases lying between them. This CDR3 is built from 15 residues. CDR3 DNA: TGCGCCAGCAGCCTCCTGCGTGGGAGCACAGATACGCAGTATTTT. This sequence encodes CASSLLRGSTDTQYF.

The CDR3 reads CASIGTLNTGELFF. The CDR3 region has the DNA TGTGCCAGTATTGGGACGTTGAACACCGGGGAGCTGTTTTTT. V and J are TRBV19 and TRBJ2-2; the D gene could be TRBD1 or TRBD2 (5 bases each). Looked up from germline, CDR1 is LNHDA and CDR2 is SQIVND (reference sequence). The germline V and J ends were trimmed by 7 bases and 1 base, with 10 bases remaining between them. This CDR3 comprises 14 residues.

This clone was counted only a few times. The rearrangement joins TRBV7-6 to TRBJ1-1, with a possible D match to TRBD1 (6 bases). There are 16 residues in the CDR3. Germline V CDR1 and CDR2: SGHVS, FNYEAQ. Trimming removed 0 bases at V and 6 bases at J, with 17 bases between. The CDR3 nucleotides read TGTGCCAGCAGCTTAGCGTTTCGAGGGACAAAGGCTGAAGCTTTCTTT. Amino acid sequence: CASSLAFRGTKAEAFF.

V is TRBV5-1 and J is TRBJ2-2; D is unresolved. The length of the CDR3 is 15 residues. Deletions cut 0 bases from V and 2 bases from J, with 8 bases between. Germline CDR1 reads SGHRS; CDR2 reads YFSETQ. CDR3 DNA: TGCGCCAGCAGCTTGGAAGGGTACAACACCGGGGAGCTGTTTTTT. Its protein product is CASSLEGYNTGELFF.

This sequence joins TRBV7-9 and TRBJ2-3, with 7 bases fitting TRBD1. After removal of 3 bases from V and 0 bases from J, the junction contained 3 bases not matched to a gene. Per germline, CDR1 SEHNR and CDR2 FQNEAQ (reference sequence). This CDR3 spans 15 amino acids. CDR3 nucleotide sequence: TGTGCCAGCAGCTTGGGACAGTCTAGCACAGATACGCAGTATTTT. Translating it yields CASSLGQSSTDTQYF. Full variable domain (missing parts from reference TRBV7-9 and TRBJ2-3): DTGVSQNPRHKITKRGQNVTFRCDPISEHNRLYWYRQTLGQGPEFLTYFQNEAQLEKSRLLSDRFSAERPKGSFSTLEIQRTEQGDSAMYLCASSLGQSSTDTQYFGPGTRLTVL.

The CDR3 DNA follows: TGTGCCAGCAGCCAAGCGGCGGCCCGGGGCGAGCAGTACTTC. This gives the protein CASSQAAARGEQYF. This sequence joins TRBV14 and TRBJ2-7; a weak D match, TRBD2 (5 bases). The germline V gene has CDR1 SGHDN and CDR2 FVKESK. Trimming took off 1 base at V and 6 bases at J, with 13 bases between the two ends. CDR3 size: 14 residues.

V gene TRBV18 combines with J gene TRBJ1-1, with a tentative D call TRBD1 (6 bases). Germline-derived CDR1 and CDR2 are KGHSH and LQKENI. The CDR3 consists of 14 residues. Trimming stripped 2 bases from V and 1 base from J, with 8 bases between. The CDR3 here is CASSPTGSNTEAFF. Here the CDR3 DNA reads TGTGCCAGCTCACCAACAGGGTCGAACACTGAAGCTTTCTTT.

This chain joins TRBV7-6 and TRBJ2-5, with 9 bases fitting TRBD1. Germline assignment: CDR1 SGHVS and CDR2 FNYEAQ. V gave up 5 bases and J gave up 5 bases; unmatched junction bases: 9. The CDR3 is 15 amino acids. CDR3 loop: CASSRTGAPVETQYF. In DNA, the CDR3 is TGTGCCAGCAGCCGGACAGGGGCCCCGGTTGAGACCCAGTACTTC.

This clone occurred once. CDR3 DNA: TGTGCCTGGAGTGTGGACATTCGGTACGAGCAGTACTTC. It codes for CAWSVDIRYEQYF. The V call is TRBV30, the J call TRBJ2-7; a possible D gene is TRBD1 (5 bases). The V and J ends lost 0 bases and 4 bases respectively, with 10 bases between them. The CDR3 covers 13 residues. Germline V CDR1 and CDR2: GTSNPN, SVGIG (reference sequence).

The chain couples TRBV5-1 to TRBJ1-1; a weak D match, TRBD1 (5 bases). V lost 2 bases and J 4 bases, leaving 12 bases between the germline ends. This CDR3 comprises 14 residues. CDR1 is SGHRS, CDR2 YFSETQ, per germline. The CDR3 spells CASSFSQESTEAFF. CDR3 DNA: TGCGCCAGCAGCTTTTCACAGGAAAGCACTGAAGCTTTCTTT.

The chain uses TRBV18 and TRBJ2-2; a weak D match, TRBD2 (6 bases). The V end lost 1 base, the J end lost 2 bases, and 11 bases lay between the germline ends. This CDR3 spans 16 amino acids. Germline CDR1 reads KGHSH; CDR2 reads LQKENI. The CDR3 is CASSPREVVNTGELFF. The CDR3 coding sequence is TGTGCCAGCTCACCACGGGAGGTCGTTAACACCGGGGAGCTGTTTTTT. The variable domain in full, with the rest retrieved from reference TRBV18 and TRBJ2-2, is NAGVMQNPRHLVRRRGQEARLRCSPMKGHSHVYWYRQLPEEGLKFMVYLQKENIIDESGMPKERFSAEFPKEGPSILRIQQVVRGDSAAYFCASSPREVVNTGELFFGEGSRLTVL.

The chain is built from TRBV10-2 and TRBJ2-5, with 8 bases matching TRBD1. Germline trimming cut 4 bases from V and 5 bases from J; bases unmatched to any gene: 0. The CDR3 runs to 12 residues. Germline assignment: CDR1 WSHSY and CDR2 SAAADI. Here the CDR3 DNA reads TGCGCCAGCAGTGGACAGGGGGAGACCCAGTACTTC. Translated: CASSGQGETQYF.

The DNA of the CDR3 is TGCGCCAGCAGCTTGAGGCAGGAGTCAGATACGCAGTATTTT. As protein: CASSLRQESDTQYF. This chain links TRBV5-1 with TRBJ2-3; D uncertain. Trimming cost V 1 base and J 4 bases, with 10 bases left between them. The CDR3 totals 14 residues. Germline V gene data show CDR1 as SGHRS and CDR2 as YFSETQ.